These T cell receptor beta chains were read from a single sample in a study of T cell responses to AZD1222 COVID-19 vaccine. The method was immunoSEQ multiplex PCR; TCRdb's version includes in-frame clones alone and lacks a portion of them. Of about 160,000 clones listed, almost 90% were seen once; the top ten hold more than 5%. The sequencing here drew on peripheral blood, taken on day 0 of AZD1222 vaccination. These receptors all stem from an adult in good health. Both conserved end residues are part of each CDR3. A D gene is named only where the DNA matches it firmly. A clone size is listed for some rows: how often the clone was seen (once, few, many), or a class if it is expanded.

D,J,size,V,CDR3,DNA
TRBD2,TRBJ2-2,.,TRBV14,CASSPSGRVTGELFF,TGTGCCAGCAGCCCTAGCGGGAGGGTAACCGGGGAGCTGTTTTTT
TRBD1,TRBJ2-7,once,TRBV12-3/TRBV12-4,CASSTGAYEQYF,TGTGCCAGCTCGACAGGGGCGTACGAGCAGTACTTC
TRBD1,TRBJ2-1,.,TRBV5-1,CASSLTRDRARNEQFF,TGCGCCAGCAGCTTGACCCGGGACAGGGCCCGCAATGAGCAGTTCTTC
.,TRBJ2-7,once,TRBV30,CAWSEAGEQYF,TGTGCCTGGAGCGAGGCAGGCGAGCAGTACTTC
.,TRBJ1-1,.,TRBV24-1,CATSDHRQANTEAFF,TGTGCCACCAGTGACCACCGACAGGCGAACACTGAAGCTTTCTTT
TRBD1,TRBJ1-1,.,TRBV5-4,CASSRGQMNTEAFF,TGTGCCAGCAGCCGGGGACAGATGAACACTGAAGCTTTCTTT
.,TRBJ1-4,.,TRBV7-9,CASSPEWSVNEKLFF,TGTGCCAGCAGCCCAGAGTGGTCAGTTAATGAAAAACTGTTTTTT
.,TRBJ1-1,.,TRBV29-1,CSVERGTNTEAFF,TGCAGCGTTGAGAGGGGCACCAACACTGAAGCTTTCTTT
.,TRBJ2-7,few,TRBV19,CASSMGPGEQYF,TGTGCCAGTAGTATGGGTCCGGGAGAGCAGTACTTC
.,TRBJ1-1,.,TRBV27,CASNSQGIAFF,TGTGCCAGCAATTCGCAAGGGATCGCTTTCTTT
.,TRBJ2-3,.,TRBV19,CASTDRPDTQYF,TGTGCCAGTACCGATAGGCCAGATACGCAGTATTTT
TRBD1,TRBJ1-2,.,TRBV2,CASRGDRGPYGYTF,TGTGCCAGCAGAGGGGACAGGGGGCCTTATGGCTACACCTTC
.,TRBJ1-1,once,TRBV7-8,CASSSGWTEAFF,TGTGCCAGCAGCTCCGGGTGGACTGAAGCTTTCTTT
.,TRBJ1-1,few,TRBV2,CASREGMATEAFF,TGTGCCAGCCGCGAGGGAATGGCCACTGAAGCTTTCTTT
.,TRBJ2-7,.,TRBV28,CASSLGGAKNEQYF,TGTGCCAGCAGTTTGGGTGGGGCCAAGAACGAGCAGTACTTC
TRBD1,TRBJ2-1,.,TRBV5-1,CASSLFTGGLDEQFF,TGCGCCAGCAGCTTGTTTACAGGGGGATTGGATGAGCAGTTCTTC
.,TRBJ1-1,.,TRBV5-4,CASSFGQRMNTEAFF,TGTGCCAGCAGCTTCGGACAGCGTATGAACACTGAAGCTTTCTTT
.,TRBJ2-7,.,TRBV5-6,CASSLLSKSSYEQYF,TGTGCCAGCAGCTTGTTGTCGAAGAGCTCCTACGAGCAGTACTTC
.,TRBJ1-5,.,TRBV29-1,CSVGTDYSNQPQHF,TGCAGCGTTGGGACAGATTATAGCAATCAGCCCCAGCATTTT
.,TRBJ2-7,.,TRBV2,CASGGQYFDEQYF,TGTGCCAGCGGCGGACAGTACTTCGACGAGCAGTACTTC
.,TRBJ2-7,.,TRBV5-5,CASSLDPGSFYEQYF,TGTGCCAGCAGCTTGGATCCAGGGTCCTTCTACGAGCAGTACTTC
.,TRBJ1-4,.,TRBV6-5,CASSPTGRELFF,TGTGCCAGCAGTCCTACAGGGAGGGAACTGTTTTTT
TRBD1,TRBJ1-2,.,TRBV27,CASSLYDRGRDGYTF,TGTGCCAGCAGTTTATATGACAGGGGGCGCGATGGCTACACCTTC
.,TRBJ1-1,.,TRBV6-5,CASNPLNTEAFF,TGTGCCAGCAATCCACTGAACACTGAAGCTTTCTTT
.,TRBJ1-1,once,TRBV28,CASSRFQDTEAFF,TGTGCCAGCAGCCGATTTCAAGACACTGAAGCTTTCTTT
.,TRBJ1-4,.,TRBV7-2,CASSLAGEGEKLFF,TGTGCCAGCAGCTTAGCCGGGGAAGGGGAAAAACTGTTTTTT
TRBD1,TRBJ2-7,.,TRBV24-1,CATSDRTGEIRQYF,TGTGCCACCAGTGATCGGACAGGGGAAATTAGGCAGTACTTC
TRBD2,TRBJ2-1,.,TRBV7-9,CASSLALGTSGSDEQFF,TGTGCCAGCAGCTTAGCGTTAGGGACTAGCGGGAGCGATGAGCAGTTCTTC
.,TRBJ1-1,once,TRBV19,CASSPRADTEAFF,TGTGCCAGTAGTCCCCGAGCCGACACTGAAGCTTTCTTT
.,TRBJ1-1,.,TRBV6-2/TRBV6-3,CASSYSNRRDEAFF,TGTGCCAGCAGTTACTCGAATCGGCGGGATGAAGCTTTCTTT
.,TRBJ1-1,.,TRBV30,CAFSGNLGTEAFF,TGTGCCTTTTCGGGGAATCTGGGCACTGAAGCTTTCTTT
.,TRBJ2-5,many,TRBV6-5,CASSPVETQYF,TGTGCCAGCAGTCCCGTGGAGACCCAGTACTTC
TRBD1,TRBJ1-1,.,TRBV28,CASSGSTLGQGFVGWVTEAFF,TGTGCCAGCAGTGGTAGTACTTTGGGACAGGGATTTGTTGGCTGGGTCACTGAAGCTTTCTTT
.,TRBJ2-1,.,TRBV5-1,CASSLEVPRVDNEQFF,TGCGCCAGCAGCTTGGAGGTCCCTCGGGTGGACAATGAGCAGTTCTTC
.,TRBJ1-2,.,TRBV7-2,CASSLPAGRYYGYTF,TGTGCCAGCAGCCTCCCGGCAGGGCGGTACTATGGCTACACCTTC
.,TRBJ2-5,.,TRBV7-2,CASSWMTRGQETQYF,TGTGCCAGCAGCTGGATGACCCGCGGCCAAGAGACCCAGTACTTC
.,TRBJ1-5,once,TRBV19,CASSIWDGGDNQPQHF,TGTGCCAGTAGTATTTGGGATGGGGGAGACAATCAGCCCCAGCATTTT
TRBD1,TRBJ2-7,.,TRBV7-6,CASSLGSGQKDYEQYF,TGTGCCAGCAGCTTAGGATCGGGACAGAAAGACTACGAGCAGTACTTC
TRBD1,TRBJ1-2,.,TRBV28,CASSLDRGQGYTF,TGTGCCAGCAGTTTAGACAGGGGTCAAGGCTACACCTTC
.,TRBJ1-5,.,TRBV2,CASSRQVTQINQPQHF,TGTGCCAGCAGTAGACAGGTTACACAGATCAATCAGCCCCAGCATTTT
.,TRBJ2-7,.,TRBV2,CASSARTVSYEQYF,TGTGCCAGCAGCGCCCGGACAGTCTCCTACGAGCAGTACTTC
.,TRBJ2-7,.,TRBV7-8,CASSLAGALDYEQYF,TGTGCCAGCAGCTTAGCGGGCGCGTTGGACTACGAGCAGTACTTC